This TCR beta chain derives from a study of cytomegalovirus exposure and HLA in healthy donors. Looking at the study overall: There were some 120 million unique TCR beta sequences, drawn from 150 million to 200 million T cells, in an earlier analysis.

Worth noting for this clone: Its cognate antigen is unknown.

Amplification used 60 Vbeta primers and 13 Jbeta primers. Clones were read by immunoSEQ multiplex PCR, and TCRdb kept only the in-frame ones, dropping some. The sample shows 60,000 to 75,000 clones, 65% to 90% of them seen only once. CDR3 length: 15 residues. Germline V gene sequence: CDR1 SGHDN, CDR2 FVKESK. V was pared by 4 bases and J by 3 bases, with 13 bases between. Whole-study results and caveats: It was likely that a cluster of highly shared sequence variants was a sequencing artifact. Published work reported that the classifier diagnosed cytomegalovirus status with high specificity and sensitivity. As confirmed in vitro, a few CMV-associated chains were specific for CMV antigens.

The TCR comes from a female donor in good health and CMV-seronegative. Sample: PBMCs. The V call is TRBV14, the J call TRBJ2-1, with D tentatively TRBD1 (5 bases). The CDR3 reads CASSLPGQIYNEQFF. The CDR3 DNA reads TGTGCCAGCAGCCTCCCAGGGCAGATCTACAATGAGCAGTTCTTC.